Only a few counts were recorded for the clone carrying this T cell receptor beta chain. The data originate from a study of human T cells and chemical hapten exposure. The V and J ends lost 2 bases and 0 bases respectively, with 7 bases between them. The CDR3 runs 13 residues. Germline-derived CDR1 and CDR2 are SQVTM and ANQGSEA. TCRdb redid the calling of the RACE reads with MiXCR, one entry per CDR3 protein. The repertoire consists of about 190,000 distinct CDR3 sequences, with 24% occurring once and the leading ten covering roughly 2.5%. Time point in this sample: patch test 3, about 24 weeks after DPC sensitization. Treatment specified: therapeutic diphenylcyclopropenone sensitization with weekly scalp DPC. The total RNA was obtained from whole blood that was not fractionated.

This sequence joins TRBV29-1 and TRBJ2-5; D not resolved. This sample comprised whole blood, obtained in connection with sensitization to the hapten diphenylcyclopropenone (DPC). This clonotype originated in a woman aged 40 to 55 with alopecia areata. Some clones in this sample may be carry-over from other donors' samples. The CDR3 reads CSVEPRDQETQYF. The CDR3 bases are TGCAGCGTTGAACCCCGGGACCAAGAGACCCAGTACTTC.